This T cell receptor beta chain is from a study of control samples from healthy donors and cancer patients. Looked up from germline, CDR1 is SGHTA and CDR2 is FQGNSA. This CDR3 contains 15 residues. The germline V and J ends were trimmed by 6 bases and 4 bases, with 16 bases remaining between them. The table came from immunoSEQ multiplex PCR; TCRdb's copy has only in-frame clones and leaves some out. The repertoire holds 78,000 or so clones, with about 88% as singletons. The clonotype originates from a woman in her 50s in good health. The rearrangement uses TRBV7-2 and TRBJ2-1; D is unclear. The sample consisted of blood. CDR3 residues: CASSLGRITYNEQFF. In nucleotides, the CDR3 is TGTGCCAGCAGTCTTGGACGCATAACGTACAATGAGCAGTTCTTC.